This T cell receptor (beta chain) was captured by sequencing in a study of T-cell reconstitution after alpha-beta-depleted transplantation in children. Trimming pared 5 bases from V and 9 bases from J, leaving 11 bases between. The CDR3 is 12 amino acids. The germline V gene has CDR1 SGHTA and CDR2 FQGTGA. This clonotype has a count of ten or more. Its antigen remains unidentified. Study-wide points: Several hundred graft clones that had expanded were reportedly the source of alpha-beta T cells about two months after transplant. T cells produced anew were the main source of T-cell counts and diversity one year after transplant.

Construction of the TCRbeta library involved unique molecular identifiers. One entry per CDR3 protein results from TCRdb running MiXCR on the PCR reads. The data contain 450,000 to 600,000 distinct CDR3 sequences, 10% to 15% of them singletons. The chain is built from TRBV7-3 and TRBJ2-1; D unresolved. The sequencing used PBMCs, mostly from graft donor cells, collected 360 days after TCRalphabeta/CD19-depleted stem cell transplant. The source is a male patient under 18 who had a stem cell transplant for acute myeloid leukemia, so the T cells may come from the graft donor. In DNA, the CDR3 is TGTGCCAGCAGCCCCCGAGGTGTTGAGCAGTTCTTC. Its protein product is CASSPRGVEQFF.